One and the same sample provided the 8 T cell receptor beta chains below, sequenced in a study of identical twins. TCRdb re-analysed the 5' RACE reads in MiXCR, keeping a single row per CDR3 protein. The sample contains a few hundred thousand distinct CDR3 sequences, nearly 15% of which appear only once. The same sample was also studied in work on yellow fever vaccine responses in identical twins.

Sequencing was carried out using CD4+ T cells sorted from blood. The receptors shown here come from a young woman in good health.

The gene calls are TRBV10-2 and TRBJ2-7; D is ambiguous. Germline CDR1 reads WSHSY; CDR2 reads SAAADI. This CDR3 has 12 amino acids. Trimming removed 3 bases from V and 4 bases from J, with 7 bases in between. The CDR3: CASSDRLYEQYF. DNA for the CDR3: TGCGCCAGCAGTGATAGACTGTACGAGCAGTACTTC.

J is TRBJ1-5 and V is TRBV3-1; D is uncertain. The germline gives CDR1 LGHDT, CDR2 YNNKEL (reference sequence). With 1 base removed from V and 5 bases from J, the gap between germline ends came to 6 bases. The CDR3 length is 13 residues. CDR3 DNA: TGTGCCAGCAGCCAAGGCGTGGATCAGCCCCAGCATTTT. The encoded protein is CASSQGVDQPQHF.

The table lists this clonotype with a few counts. The chain joins TRBV10-3 to TRBJ2-5, with a possible D match to TRBD1 (5 bases). This CDR3 contains 12 residues. The germline V gene encodes CDR1 ENHRY and CDR2 SYGVKD. V lost 6 bases and J lost 7, with 12 bases in between. The DNA of the CDR3 is TGTGCCATCAGAGGGGTTTTGGGGACCCAGTACTTC. Amino acids: CAIRGVLGTQYF.

This clonotype was counted at least ten times. V gene TRBV29-1 combines with J gene TRBJ2-3, with TRBD2 identical over 10 bases. Germline V CDR1 and CDR2: SQVTM, ANQGSEA. The CDR3 has 16 amino acids. V trimming: 2 bases; J trimming: 10 bases; junction bases outside the gene matches: 15. CDR3 DNA sequence: TGCAGCGTTGAACCCCCTAGCGGGAGAGCCTCTGTAGCGCAGTATTTT. This gives the protein CSVEPPSGRASVAQYF.

This clonotype was seen a few times. The chain is built from TRBV5-5 and TRBJ2-2, with TRBD1 matching 8 bases. Germline lookup yields CDR1 SGHKS and CDR2 YYEKEE (reference sequence). The length of the CDR3 is 16 residues. Unmatched junction bases numbered 9, after V lost 4 bases and J lost 4 bases. The CDR3: CASSAGWTGSTGELFF. The CDR3 bases are TGTGCCAGCAGCGCGGGCTGGACAGGGAGCACCGGGGAGCTGTTTTTT.

This clonotype was counted at least ten times. The chain combines TRBV7-8 with TRBJ2-3, with unresolved D. Trimming took off 1 base at V and 2 bases at J, with 7 bases between the two ends. CDR1 SGHVS and CDR2 FQNEAQ come from the germline V gene. This CDR3 region has 14 residues. The CDR3 is CASSLVHYTDTQYF. Here the CDR3 DNA reads TGTGCCAGCAGCTTAGTTCACTACACAGATACGCAGTATTTT.

This clonotype was counted at least ten times. V and J are TRBV2 and TRBJ1-4, with D possibly being TRBD1 (6 bases). CDR1 and CDR2 (germline): SNHLY, FYNNEI. V was clipped by 8 bases and J by 0 bases, with 10 bases between them. This CDR3 is built from 14 residues. The CDR3 loop reads CASADRTTNEKLFF. In nucleotides, the CDR3 is TGTGCCAGCGCAGACAGGACAACTAATGAAAAACTGTTTTTT.

This clonotype was picked up a small number of times. The rearrangement uses TRBV6-5 and TRBJ2-5; the match to TRBD1 covers 9 bases. Germline values: CDR1 MNHEY, CDR2 SVGAGI. CDR3 size: 12 residues. The ends lost 8 bases at V and 2 bases at J; junction bases unmatched: 0. The CDR3 region has the DNA TGTGCCAGCGGACAGGGGCAAGAGACCCAGTACTTC. Its translation: CASGQGQETQYF.